The next 32 T cell receptor beta chains were all read from a single sample in a study of blood T cell repertoires in COVID-19. Sequencing was performed with immunoSEQ multiplex PCR; in TCRdb, only in-frame clones are kept and a portion is missing. This sample has some 420,000 clones, with 80% to 90% found just once. Sequencing used PBMCs or T cells enriched from blood (not recorded which). The receptors were sampled from a man aged 25 to 40 who had recovered from COVID-19.

The chain couples TRBV30 to TRBJ1-1, with 10 nucleotides matching TRBD1. The CDR3 extends over 14 amino acids. Germline V lookup: CDR1 GTSNPN, CDR2 SVGIG (reference sequence). V trimming: 7 bases; J trimming: 0 bases; junction bases outside the gene matches: 5. The CDR3 protein is CAYGTGDMNTEAFF. The CDR3 region has the DNA TGTGCCTACGGGACAGGGGACATGAACACTGAAGCTTTCTTT.

The J gene is TRBJ2-7, the V gene TRBV29-1; 10 bases are a match to TRBD2. Germline-derived CDR1 and CDR2 are SQVTM and ANQGSEA. V trimming: 4 bases; J trimming: 2 bases; junction bases outside the gene matches: 5. The CDR3 is made up of 14 amino acids. This CDR3 reads CSVGASGSPYEQYF. CDR3 DNA sequence: TGCAGCGTTGGGGCTAGCGGGAGCCCCTACGAGCAGTACTTC.

The chain carries TRBV29-1 and TRBJ2-1; 7 bases match TRBD2. This CDR3 region has 13 residues. V lost 8 bases to trimming and J lost 7 bases; unmatched junction nucleotides: 11. CDR1 is SQVTM and CDR2 is ANQGSEA in the germline V gene. Here the CDR3 DNA reads TGCAGCAGGGTCGGCGGGAGAAATAATGAGCAGTTCTTC. It translates to CSRVGGRNNEQFF.

The rearrangement uses TRBV30 and TRBJ1-1, with D hard to call. CDR1 is GTSNPN and CDR2 is SVGIG in the germline V gene (reference sequence). The CDR3 runs to 13 residues. V gave up 2 bases and J gave up 1 base, with 8 bases separating them. CDR3 in DNA: TGTGCCTGGAGTAAGCCAGGGAACACTGAAGCTTTCTTT. Its translation is CAWSKPGNTEAFF.

This chain connects TRBV30 to TRBJ1-5; possible D gene TRBD1, 6 bases. V gave up 1 base and J gave up 8 bases, with 12 bases separating them. The CDR3 totals 13 residues. The germline gives CDR1 GTSNPN, CDR2 SVGIG (reference sequence). The CDR3 loop is CAWSAGQVEPQHF. For the CDR3, the DNA is TGTGCCTGGAGTGCGGGACAAGTGGAGCCCCAGCATTTT.

The genes are TRBV29-1 and TRBJ2-5; weak D call: TRBD2 (6 bases). The CDR3 is 14 residues long. The V end lost 1 base, the J end lost 7 bases, and 16 bases lay between the germline ends. CDR1 is SQVTM and CDR2 is ANQGSEA in the germline V gene. The CDR3 bases are TGCAGCGTTGAAGGGGCACGGGGGTCCGGGACCCAGTACTTC. It encodes CSVEGARGSGTQYF.

The chain has TRBV13 and TRBJ2-1; 7 bases map to TRBD2. V shed 8 bases and J 1 base; nucleotides not matched to a gene: 11. This CDR3 has 16 residues. Germline V gives CDR1 PRHDT, CDR2 FYEKMQ (reference sequence). This CDR3 reads CASWRGSGRSYNEQFF. CDR3 DNA sequence: TGTGCCAGCTGGAGGGGTAGCGGGCGTTCCTACAATGAGCAGTTCTTC.

V and J are TRBV4-1 and TRBJ1-1, with D possibly being TRBD1 (5 bases). Trimming removed 6 bases at V and 5 bases at J, with 16 bases between. This CDR3 contains 14 residues. Germline CDR1 is MGHRA and CDR2 is YSYEKL. CDR3 loop: CASRGLTVGTEAFF. In DNA, the CDR3 is TGCGCCAGCAGGGGGTTGACAGTTGGTACTGAAGCTTTCTTT.

This clone came up once. This rearrangement joins TRBV5-1 to TRBJ1-2, with unresolved D. The V end lost 4 bases, the J end lost 0 bases, and 10 bases lay between the germline ends. Germline values: CDR1 SGHRS, CDR2 YFSETQ. The length of the CDR3 is 14 residues. The CDR3 DNA follows: TGCGCCAGCAGCCCCCCCATAGCTAACTATGGCTACACCTTC. This codes for CASSPPIANYGYTF.

This chain links TRBV4-1 with TRBJ2-2; 7 bases are shared with TRBD2. Germline V gene lookup returns CDR1 MGHRA and CDR2 YSYEKL. The V segment lost 4 bases and the J segment 3 bases; nucleotides outside the gene matches: 5. The CDR3 consists of 15 residues. The CDR3 nucleotides read TGCGCCAGCAGCCGAGGCGGGAGTTACACCGGGGAGCTGTTTTTT. Residues: CASSRGGSYTGELFF.

This chain connects TRBV9 to TRBJ2-3; the match to TRBD2 covers 9 bases. The V gene end was trimmed by 4 bases and the J gene end by 1 base; junction bases not matched to a gene: 13. CDR1 SGDLS and CDR2 YYNGEE come from the germline V gene. The CDR3 is 18 residues long. The CDR3 DNA is TGTGCCAGCAGCTCACCGGCGGGGGCGGGAGGGGGCACAGATACGCAGTATTTT. Encoded protein: CASSSPAGAGGGTDTQYF.

The CDR3 loop is CASIQGRTEAFF. The CDR3 DNA follows: TGTGCCAGCATACAGGGACGCACTGAAGCTTTCTTT. The chain recombines TRBV2 with TRBJ1-1; the D gene is possibly TRBD1 (6 bases). CDR1 SNHLY and CDR2 FYNNEI come from the germline V gene. CDR3 length: 12 amino acids. V lost 7 bases, J lost 4 bases, and 10 bases lay in between.

V gene TRBV5-1 combines with J gene TRBJ1-3, with D maybe TRBD1 (6 bases). Trimming removed 7 bases at V and 0 bases at J, with 17 bases between. Germline CDR1 SGHRS, CDR2 YFSETQ. This CDR3 spans 16 amino acids. CDR3 in DNA: TGCGCCAGCCAAGGTTCCCAGGGGCACTCTGGAAACACCATATATTTT. Translation: CASQGSQGHSGNTIYF.

This clone showed up just once. The chain employs TRBV10-3 and TRBJ2-7, with D possibly TRBD1 on 5 matching bases. Between the trimmed V and J ends, which lost 4 bases and 0 bases, there was a span of 16 bases. The CDR3 contains 16 residues. Germline V gives CDR1 ENHRY, CDR2 SYGVKD. The CDR3 here is CAISGRGHQSSYEQYF. The CDR3 DNA sequence: TGTGCCATCAGTGGACGAGGACATCAGAGCTCCTACGAGCAGTACTTC.

The chain couples TRBV6-2 or TRBV6-3 to TRBJ1-5, with TRBD1 as a possible D gene (5 bases). The CDR3 consists of 15 residues. V dropped 4 bases and J dropped 4 bases, with 14 bases sitting between them. Germline loops: CDR1 MNHEY, CDR2 SVGEGT. Here the CDR3 reads CASSSVGHLNQPQHF. The CDR3 nucleotides read TGTGCCAGCAGTTCCGTCGGACACCTTAATCAGCCCCAGCATTTT.

V and J are TRBV19 and TRBJ2-3; D is ambiguous. The V end was cut by 2 bases, the J end by 2 bases, with 5 bases between. The CDR3 covers 13 residues. Germline values: CDR1 LNHDA, CDR2 SQIVND (reference sequence). CDR3 sequence: CASSILVTDTQYF. CDR3 nucleotides: TGTGCCAGTAGTATACTAGTCACAGATACGCAGTATTTT.

V usage is TRBV15 and J usage is TRBJ1-2; a weak D match, TRBD1 (6 bases). From germline, CDR1 is LNHNV and CDR2 YYDKDF (reference sequence). V was cut by 1 base and J by 4 bases, with 10 bases left in between. The CDR3 loop spans 14 amino acids. The CDR3 nucleotides read TGTGCCACCAGCAGAGGGGACACTCTCTATGGCTACACCTTC. Its translation is CATSRGDTLYGYTF.

The V call is TRBV12-3 or TRBV12-4, the J call TRBJ1-2; unclear D gene. This CDR3 is built from 13 residues. V lost 5 bases to trimming and J lost 4 bases, with 11 bases between them. The DNA of the CDR3 is TGTGCCAGCAGTCCTGACATCCCCTATGGCTACACCTTC. Translation gives CASSPDIPYGYTF.

The chain employs TRBV30 and TRBJ2-7; D ambiguous. The CDR3 loop spans 13 amino acids. Germline V gene lookup returns CDR1 GTSNPN and CDR2 SVGIG (reference sequence). V lost 0 bases and J lost 2, with 8 bases in between. CDR3 DNA sequence: TGTGCCTGGAGTGTACGAGCCCCCTACGAGCAGTACTTC. Translated, it gives CAWSVRAPYEQYF. The full variable domain, with the rest looked up from reference TRBV30 and TRBJ2-7, is SQTIHQWPATLVQPVGSPLSLECTVEGTSNPNLYWYRQAAGRGLQLLFYSVGIGQISSEVPQNLSASRPQDRQFILSSKKLLLSDSGFYLCAWSVRAPYEQYFGPGTRLTVT.

This clone was observed at least ten times. J is TRBJ2-3 and V is TRBV5-4; D is ambiguous. Germline CDR1 reads SGHNT; CDR2 reads YYREEE (reference sequence). V dropped 3 bases and J dropped 11 bases, with 10 bases sitting between them. The CDR3 sequence is 11 residues long. The DNA for the CDR3 is TGTGCCAGCAGCTCGAGATACGGGCAGTATTTT. This translates into CASSSRYGQYF.

As to this clone: The sample holds other DNA sequences that translate to the same CDR3. V is TRBV18 and J is TRBJ1-6, with TRBD1 matching over 8 bases. This CDR3 region has 17 residues. The ends lost 1 base at V and 0 bases at J; junction bases unmatched: 2. The germline gives CDR1 KGHSH, CDR2 LQKENI. The CDR3 is CASSPRTGSSYNSPLHF. In DNA, the CDR3 is TGTGCCAGCTCACCACGGACAGGGAGCTCCTATAATTCACCCCTCCACTTT.

V gene TRBV18 combines with J gene TRBJ2-3; TRBD2 matches 13 bases. This CDR3 has 15 residues. Per germline, CDR1 KGHSH and CDR2 LQKENI. V was pared by 5 bases and J by 7 bases, with 6 bases of the junction left unmatched. CDR3 region: CASSTGTSGAYTQYF. The CDR3 DNA is TGTGCCAGCTCAACCGGGACTAGCGGGGCCTATACGCAGTATTTT.

The chain carries TRBV6-5 and TRBJ2-7, with 9 bases matching TRBD1. V trimming: 0 bases; J trimming: 4 bases; junction bases outside the gene matches: 4. CDR1 and CDR2 from the germline V gene are MNHEY and SVGAGI. This CDR3 comprises 15 residues. CDR3: CASSYSQGAGYEQYF. As DNA, the CDR3 is TGTGCCAGCAGTTACTCACAGGGGGCTGGTTACGAGCAGTACTTC.

The rearrangement uses TRBV2 and TRBJ2-7, with 7 bases identical to TRBD1. Trimming cost V 9 bases and J 4 bases; bases outside gene matches: 6. CDR1 SNHLY and CDR2 FYNNEI come from the germline V gene. The CDR3 is made up of 12 amino acids. CDR3 sequence reads: CARGQTPYEQYF. CDR3 nucleotide sequence: TGTGCCAGGGGACAGACTCCATACGAGCAGTACTTC.

The chain is built from TRBV4-2 and TRBJ1-2; 8 bases line up with TRBD1. CDR3 length equals 17 residues. The germline CDR1 and CDR2 sequences are LGHNA and YNFKEQ. V lost 3 bases, J lost 5 bases, and 14 bases stayed unmatched. CDR3 in amino acids: CASSQDRTGGAPYGYTF. The CDR3 DNA reads TGTGCCAGCAGCCAGGATAGAACAGGGGGTGCCCCATATGGCTACACCTTC.

This clone was seen a handful of times. The chain uses TRBV2 and TRBJ1-4; TRBD1 aligns across 8 bases. This CDR3 has 14 residues. J gave up 8 bases and V 7 bases, and 9 bases lay outside the gene matches. Germline lookup yields CDR1 SNHLY and CDR2 FYNNEI. In DNA form, the CDR3 reads TGTGCCAGCACCTCGACAGGGGTAATGGAAAAACTGTTTTTT. It translates to CASTSTGVMEKLFF.

This clone occurred once. This chain connects TRBV28 to TRBJ1-1; D is perhaps TRBD1 (6 bases). The V gene lost 5 bases and the J gene lost 4 bases, with 20 bases spanning the gap. Germline CDR1 is MDHEN and CDR2 is SYDVKM. CDR3 length: 16 residues. CDR3 in amino acids: CASSPGSEGGSTEAFF. The CDR3 DNA reads as TGTGCCAGCAGTCCAGGGTCTGAGGGGGGGAGCACTGAAGCTTTCTTT.

This sequence joins TRBV5-1 and TRBJ2-2, with D perhaps TRBD2 (6 bases). CDR1 and CDR2 from the germline V gene are SGHRS and YFSETQ. The V gene lost 6 bases and the J gene lost 6 bases, with 33 bases spanning the gap. The CDR3 runs 20 residues. The CDR3 sequence is CASTSSISSQEGLVAGELFF. CDR3 nucleotide sequence: TGCGCCAGCACCTCCTCTATCAGCAGCCAGGAGGGGCTAGTCGCCGGGGAGCTGTTTTTT.

CDR3 bases: TGTGCCAGTAGAGGGACACGACAAGAGACCCAGTACTTC. This gives the protein CASRGTRQETQYF. This sequence joins TRBV19 and TRBJ2-5; perhaps TRBD1 as D (6 bases). CDR1 is LNHDA and CDR2 is SQIVND in the germline V gene (reference sequence). This CDR3 region has 13 residues. V lost 6 bases, J lost 2 bases, and 10 bases lay in between.

The chain is built from TRBV6-5 and TRBJ1-1; 7 nucleotides agree with TRBD1. The CDR3 has 14 residues. Per the germline V gene, CDR1 is MNHEY and CDR2 is SVGAGI. Germline trimming cut 2 bases from V and 3 bases from J; bases unmatched to any gene: 3. CDR3 nucleotide sequence: TGTGCCAGCAGTTACAACAGGGGTCACACTGAAGCTTTCTTT. Translating gives CASSYNRGHTEAFF.

This clone was counted once. The chain links TRBV28 to TRBJ1-5; the match to TRBD1 covers 7 bases. The CDR3 consists of 12 residues. In germline, CDR1 is MDHEN, CDR2 SYDVKM. V lost 6 bases and J lost 6; bases outside the gene matches: 2. This CDR3 reads CASRQGGQPQHF. CDR3 in DNA: TGTGCCAGCAGGCAGGGGGGTCAGCCCCAGCATTTT. The whole variable domain, filled in from reference TRBV28 and TRBJ1-5, reads DVKVTQSSRYLVKRTGEKVFLECVQDMDHENMFWYRQDPGLGLRLIYFSYDVKMKEKGDIPEGYSVSREKKERFSLILESASTNQTSMYLCASRQGGQPQHFGDGTRLSIL.

The chain couples TRBV27 to TRBJ1-4, with D unclear. The germline V gene encodes CDR1 MNHEY and CDR2 SMNVEV (reference sequence). The V and J ends lost 4 bases and 4 bases respectively, with 13 bases between them. There are 15 residues in the CDR3. CDR3 sequence (DNA): TGTGCCAGCAGTTCGCTTGGGGAGGGTAATGAAAAACTGTTTTTT. Its protein is CASSSLGEGNEKLFF.